What follows are 14 T cell receptor beta chains derived from one specimen sequenced in a study of cytomegalovirus exposure and HLA in healthy donors. This table comes from immunoSEQ multiplex PCR, and its TCRdb copy is limited to in-frame clones, with some not included. The table has approximately 46,000 clones, around 94% seen once. Sequenced material: PBMCs. These receptors all come from a man between 18 and 29 years old in good health and CMV-seronegative.

The V and J genes are TRBV28 and TRBJ2-7, with 7 bases aligning to TRBD1. The J segment lost 7 bases and the V segment lost 8 bases, leaving 11 bases of the junction unmatched. CDR1 MDHEN and CDR2 SYDVKM come from the germline V gene. The CDR3 loop spans 13 amino acids. CDR3 DNA: TGTGCCAGCTGGACAGGAATGGATGGAGAGCAGTACTTC. Translated: CASWTGMDGEQYF.

The chain links TRBV5-4 to TRBJ2-7; TRBD1 is a possible D gene (5 bases). Trimming stripped 4 bases from V and 1 base from J, with 12 bases between. Looked up from germline, CDR1 is SGHNT and CDR2 is YYREEE (reference sequence). This CDR3 spans 14 amino acids. Written as DNA, the CDR3 is TGTGCCAGCAGCAGAAGACAGTCTTCCTACGAGCAGTACTTC. This encodes CASSRRQSSYEQYF.

The chain has TRBV5-1 and TRBJ2-3; 11 bases are shared with TRBD2. Germline CDR1 reads SGHRS; CDR2 reads YFSETQ. The CDR3 is made up of 20 amino acids. J gave up 0 bases and V 0 bases, and 12 bases lay outside the gene matches. CDR3 in DNA: TGCGCCAGCAGCTTGGAGGGTCGAGTAGCGGGAGGGTCTAGCACAGATACGCAGTATTTT. This translates into CASSLEGRVAGGSSTDTQYF. Variable domain in full (rest from reference TRBV5-1 and TRBJ2-3): KAGVTQTPRYLIKTRGQQVTLSCSPISGHRSVSWYQQTPGQGLQFLFEYFSETQRNKGNFPGRFSGRQFSNSRSEMNVSTLELGDSALYLCASSLEGRVAGGSSTDTQYFGPGTRLTVL.

This clone was found once. Here the CDR3 reads CASSLSLQLVQETQYF. The CDR3 coding sequence is TGTGCCAGCAGCTTGTCGCTCCAACTAGTACAAGAGACCCAGTACTTC. The chain is built from TRBV5-6 and TRBJ2-5; weak D call: TRBD2 (5 bases). Per germline, CDR1 SGHDT and CDR2 YYEEEE. Between the trimmed V and J ends, which lost 1 base and 2 bases, there was a span of 15 bases. The CDR3 is made up of 16 amino acids. Supplemented by reference TRBV5-6 and TRBJ2-5, the full variable domain reads DAGVTQSPTHLIKTRGQQVTLRCSPKSGHDTVSWYQQALGQGPQFIFQYYEEEERQRGNFPDRFSGHQFPNYSSELNVNALLLGDSALYLCASSLSLQLVQETQYFGPGTRLLVL.

CDR3 sequence reads: CASSYSAAGVIDTQYF. In DNA form, the CDR3 reads TGTGCCAGCAGTTACTCCGCAGCGGGAGTGATAGATACGCAGTATTTT. The chain joins TRBV6-5 to TRBJ2-3, with 8 bases lining up with TRBD2. Germline lookup yields CDR1 MNHEY and CDR2 SVGAGI. The CDR3 runs 16 residues. The V gene end was trimmed by 0 bases and the J gene end by 5 bases; junction bases not matched to a gene: 7.

CDR3 DNA: TGTGCCAGCAGTCGACTAGCGGGAGTTCACACGCAGTATTTT. Protein sequence: CASSRLAGVHTQYF. This rearrangement joins TRBV28 to TRBJ2-3, with TRBD2 identical over 12 bases. Germline trimming cut 5 bases from V and 9 bases from J; bases unmatched to any gene: 6. Germline assignment: CDR1 MDHEN and CDR2 SYDVKM. The CDR3 contains 14 residues.

Only one count was recorded for this clone. The rearrangement joins TRBV28 to TRBJ2-5; the match to TRBD2 covers 8 bases. The assigned J gene may be wrong: the sequence end matches TRBJ2-7 better. This CDR3 is 16 amino acids long. Germline CDR1 reads MDHEN; CDR2 reads SYDVKM. The CDR3 nucleotides are TGTGCCAGCAGTCCAACCCGTAGCGGGGTTAATTACGAGCAGTACTTC. It codes for CASSPTRSGVNYEQYF.

The chain carries TRBV4-2 and TRBJ2-7; TRBD1 might be the D (5 bases). CDR3 length: 16 amino acids. Trimming stripped 0 bases from V and 2 bases from J, with 14 bases between. Germline CDR1 LGHNA, CDR2 YNFKEQ. The CDR3 bases are TGTGCCAGCAGCCAAGAATCACAGGCAATACCCTACGAGCAGTACTTC. This translates into CASSQESQAIPYEQYF.

This chain connects TRBV7-9 to TRBJ1-1; 9 bases are shared with TRBD1. The CDR3 has 14 amino acids. Germline CDR1 and CDR2: SEHNR and FQNEAQ (reference sequence). The J segment lost 4 bases and the V segment lost 3 bases, leaving 3 bases of the junction unmatched. This CDR3 is CASSFTGGPTEAFF. The CDR3 bases are TGTGCCAGCAGCTTCACAGGGGGCCCCACTGAAGCTTTCTTT.

This chain uses TRBV29-1 with TRBJ2-3; 9 nucleotides line up with TRBD1. This CDR3 is built from 15 residues. V dropped 7 bases and J dropped 2; count of bases not matched to a gene: 10. Germline V gives CDR1 SQVTM, CDR2 ANQGSEA. This CDR3 is CSASQTGGFTDTQYF. In DNA form, the CDR3 reads TGCAGCGCCTCCCAGACAGGGGGTTTCACAGATACGCAGTATTTT.

The chain employs TRBV14 and TRBJ2-7; 12 bases fit TRBD1. This CDR3 has 15 amino acids. The junction had 4 bases not matched to a gene; V was cut back by 1 base and J by 6 bases. CDR1 is SGHDN and CDR2 is FVKESK in the germline V gene. The CDR3 protein is CASSQVLGQGAEQYF. CDR3 bases: TGTGCCAGCAGCCAAGTCTTGGGACAGGGGGCCGAGCAGTACTTC. Looking up the rest from reference TRBV14 and TRBJ2-7 gives the full variable domain: EAGVTQFPSHSVIEKGQTVTLRCDPISGHDNLYWYRRVMGKEIKFLLHFVKESKQDESGMPNNRFLAERTGGTYSTLKVQPAELEDSGVYFCASSQVLGQGAEQYFGPGTRLTVT.

The table lists this clone with a few counts. The chain carries TRBV7-2 and TRBJ2-7, with D unclear. This CDR3 has 14 amino acids. V lost 5 bases, J lost 0 bases, and 11 bases lay in between. Per the germline V gene, CDR1 is SGHTA and CDR2 is FQGNSA. CDR3 residues: CASSPRVSSYEQYF. In DNA form, the CDR3 reads TGTGCCAGCAGCCCCCGAGTGAGCTCCTACGAGCAGTACTTC.

This clone occurred once. J is TRBJ1-3 and V is TRBV9; D unclear. The V gene lost 0 bases and the J gene lost 2 bases, with 12 bases spanning the gap. Germline CDR1 reads SGDLS; CDR2 reads YYNGEE. The CDR3 length is 16 residues. CDR3 in amino acids: CASSVESGSAGNTIYF. As DNA, the CDR3 is TGTGCCAGCAGCGTAGAGTCTGGGAGCGCTGGAAACACCATATATTTT.

The CDR3 DNA reads as TGTGCCAGCAGCTTAGGAAGCAGGATGTCGGATACGCAGTATTTT. Encoded protein: CASSLGSRMSDTQYF. This chain joins TRBV7-8 and TRBJ2-3; D is uncertain. The CDR3 spans 15 residues. Germline CDR1 reads SGHVS; CDR2 reads FQNEAQ. V shed 1 base and J shed 6 bases, with 14 bases lying between them.